This T cell receptor (beta chain) was identified in a study of shared clonotypes between healthy human individuals. Study outcomes and limitations: Researchers found naive subsets generally carried larger estimated richness than memory subsets.

Genomic DNA of each subset was evenly split across several immunoSEQ plates. Some clones are missing from TCRdb's copy, which holds only in-frame ones; the method was immunoSEQ multiplex PCR. This table holds about 340,000 clones, 70% to 75% found once. The healthy adult donors were HIV-negative and reported no recent acute infections or vaccinations. Splitting of CD4+ cells produced CD45RA+ naive and CD45RA-negative memory subsets. The CDR3 spans 13 residues. From germline, CDR1 is SGHRS and CDR2 YFSETQ. Details on this clone: Its target is not known.

The rearrangement uses TRBV5-1 and TRBJ2-5; D not resolved. The DNA end is a closer match to TRBJ2-7, so the J assignment may be wrong. This sequence originates from a man under 40 in good health. The sequenced sample was memory CD4+ T cells sorted from blood. Subset indicated: CD45RA-negative fraction. DNA of the CDR3: TGCGCCAGCAGCTCTTACAGTACCTACGAGCAGTACTTC. This codes for CASSSYSTYEQYF.